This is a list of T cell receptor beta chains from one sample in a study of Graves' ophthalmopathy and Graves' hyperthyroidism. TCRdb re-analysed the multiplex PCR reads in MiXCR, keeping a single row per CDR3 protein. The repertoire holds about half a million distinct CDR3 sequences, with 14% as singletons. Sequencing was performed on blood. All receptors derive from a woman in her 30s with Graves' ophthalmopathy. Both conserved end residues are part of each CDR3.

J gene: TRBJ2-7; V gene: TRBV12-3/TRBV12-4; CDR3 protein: CASSFREGQDEQYF
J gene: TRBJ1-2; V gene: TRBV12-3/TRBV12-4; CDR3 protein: CASSFRTDNYGYTF
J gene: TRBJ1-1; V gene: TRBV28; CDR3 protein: CASSLMEAGGNTEAFF
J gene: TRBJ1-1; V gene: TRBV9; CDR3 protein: CASSPTPGKTEAFF
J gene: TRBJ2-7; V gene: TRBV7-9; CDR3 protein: CASSSTGPTSYEQYF
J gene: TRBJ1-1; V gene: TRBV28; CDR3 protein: CASSFDPRVWKSNTEAFF
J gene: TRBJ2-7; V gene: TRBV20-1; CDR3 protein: CSARRTPGTRRAYEQYF
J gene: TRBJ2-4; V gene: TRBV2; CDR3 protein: CASNTAKNIQYF
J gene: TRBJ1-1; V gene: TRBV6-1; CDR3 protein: CASTTGGSAFF
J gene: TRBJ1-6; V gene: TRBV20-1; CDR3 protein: CSARPQVGESSPLHF
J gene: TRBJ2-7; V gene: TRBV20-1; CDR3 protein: CSARDLGTGSYEQYF
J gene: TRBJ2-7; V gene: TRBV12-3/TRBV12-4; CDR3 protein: CASLTSGRYEQYF
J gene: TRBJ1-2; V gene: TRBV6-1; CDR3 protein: CASSDRQGAYGYTF
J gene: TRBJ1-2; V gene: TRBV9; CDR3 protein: CASSVAGARYGYTF
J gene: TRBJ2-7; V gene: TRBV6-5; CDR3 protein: CASSYSGETGDEQYF
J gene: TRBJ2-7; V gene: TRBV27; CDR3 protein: CASSLGLFYEQYF
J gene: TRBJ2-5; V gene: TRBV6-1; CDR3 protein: CASSGETGNQETQYF
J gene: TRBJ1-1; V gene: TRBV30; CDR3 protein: CAWSGDRDTEAFF
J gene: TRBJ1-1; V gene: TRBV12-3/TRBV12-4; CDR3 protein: CASSWGTLKRMNTEAFF
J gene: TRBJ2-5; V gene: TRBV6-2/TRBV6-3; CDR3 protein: CASSRVRGPSPGGKETQYF
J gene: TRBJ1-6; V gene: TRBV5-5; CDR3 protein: CASSAGGFYNSPLHF
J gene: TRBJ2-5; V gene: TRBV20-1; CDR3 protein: CSANAIADPQETQYF
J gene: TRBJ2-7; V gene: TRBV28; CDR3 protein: CASSLIDRVNEQYF
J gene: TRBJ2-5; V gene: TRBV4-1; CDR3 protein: CASSHDPGGGTDQETQYF
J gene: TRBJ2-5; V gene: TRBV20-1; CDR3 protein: CSAPPSGRAGETQYF
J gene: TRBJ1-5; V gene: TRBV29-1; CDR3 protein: CSVAEVNQPQHF
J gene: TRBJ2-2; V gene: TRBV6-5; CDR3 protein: CASSYGASGELFF
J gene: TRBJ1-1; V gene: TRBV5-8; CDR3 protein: CASSLLGFSNTEAFF
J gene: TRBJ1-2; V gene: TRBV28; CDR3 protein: CASSFRAGIYGYTF
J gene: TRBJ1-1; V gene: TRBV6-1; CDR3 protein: CASTTSLNTEAFF
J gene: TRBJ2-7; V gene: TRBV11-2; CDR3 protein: CASSYGAYEQCF
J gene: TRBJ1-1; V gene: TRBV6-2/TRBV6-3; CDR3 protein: CASSGNKGEAFF
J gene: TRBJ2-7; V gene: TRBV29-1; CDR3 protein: CSVEVRTGKSVFNEQYF
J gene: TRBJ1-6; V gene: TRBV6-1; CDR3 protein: CASSEGTGSSIYNSPLHF
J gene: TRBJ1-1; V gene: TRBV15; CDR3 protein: CATRDLLWGMNTEAFF
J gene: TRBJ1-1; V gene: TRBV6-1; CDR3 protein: CASSECENSAFLVTEAFF
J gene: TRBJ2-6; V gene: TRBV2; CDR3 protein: CASSGDRGAGANVLTF